This T cell receptor (beta chain) was captured in a study of blood T cell repertoires in COVID-19. Across the whole study: Sources were T cells, B-cell-depleted T cells, or PBMCs; the material itself was cDNA or gDNA.

Looked up from germline, CDR1 is SGDLS and CDR2 is YYNGEE. The CDR3 covers 14 residues. Trimming removed 4 bases at V and 5 bases at J, with 15 bases between. The protocol was immunoSEQ multiplex PCR, while the TCRdb copy is restricted to in-frame clones and leaves out a portion. In the table there are more than 200,000 clones, around nine tenths of which are singletons. Adults between about 18 and 89 years of age took part from 24 US areas. Assignment of participants to cohorts was predicated upon participant-reported clinical history. V and J are TRBV9 and TRBJ2-5; possibly TRBD2 for D (5 bases). Sequenced: PBMCs or T cells enriched from blood (not recorded which). This clonotype was obtained from a woman aged 30 to 39 who had recovered from COVID-19. The CDR3 reads CASSSALGGETQYF. The CDR3, as DNA: TGTGCCAGCAGCTCTGCTCTAGGCGGGGAGACCCAGTACTTC.